The 4 T cell receptor beta chains presented below share a single source sample, sequenced in a study of blood T cells in healthy people across ages. With a J-beta primer mix and a sample-barcoded 5' primer, a second PCR ran about 6 to 11 cycles. TCRdb processed the 5' RACE reads anew with MiXCR; each CDR3 protein has one entry. The table has roughly 570,000 distinct CDR3 sequences, 27% seen once. Specimen: blood. Receptors originate from a woman aged 70-85 years in good health.

The chain recombines TRBV29-1 with TRBJ2-2, with 7 bases identical to TRBD1. J lost 2 bases, V lost 6 bases, and 6 bases had no gene match. The germline CDR1 and CDR2 sequences are SQVTM and ANQGSEA. The CDR3 has 14 residues. The CDR3 bases are TGCAGCGTCTCGGACAGGCATAACACCGGGGAGCTGTTTTTT. Translated: CSVSDRHNTGELFF.

This clonotype has only a few counts. The chain combines TRBV6-2 or TRBV6-3 with TRBJ1-3; D not certain. Trimming removed 8 bases at V and 5 bases at J, with 10 bases between. Germline CDR1 is MNHEY and CDR2 is SVGEGT. This CDR3 is built from 12 residues. CDR3 DNA sequence: TGTGCCAGCTCCATCCGTCGAAACACCATATATTTT. Translating gives CASSIRRNTIYF.

This clonotype was recorded at least ten times. The chain has TRBV4-3 and TRBJ2-5, with 10 bases aligning to TRBD2. V lost 1 base, J lost 5 bases, and 4 bases stayed unmatched. The CDR3 contains 15 residues. The germline CDR1 and CDR2 sequences are LGHNA and YSLEER. The CDR3: CASSQVGAGGETQYF. CDR3 coding DNA: TGCGCCAGCAGCCAAGTGGGAGCGGGGGGGGAGACCCAGTACTTC.

Only a few counts were recorded for this clonotype. The CDR3 DNA follows: TGTGCCAGCAGTCCCCGGACATCCCCGAACACCGGGGAGCTGTTTTTT. This codes for CASSPRTSPNTGELFF. The V call is TRBV6-1, the J call TRBJ2-2; perhaps TRBD1 as D (5 bases). The CDR3 contains 16 residues. Trimming pared 5 bases from V and 0 bases from J, leaving 13 bases between. CDR1 and CDR2 from the germline V gene are MNHNS and SASEGT.